This T cell receptor (beta chain) emerged from a study of Ad26.COV2.S vaccination and SARS-CoV-2 variants. Study context: Ad26.COV2.S shots went into the muscle once or twice, 56 days apart. General observations from the study: Marked by substantial breadth, spike-specific CD8+ and CD4+ T cell responses were reportedly seen after vaccination. Across vaccine and placebo recipients, the breadth of non-spike TCRs was similar.

Worth noting for this clone: Its antigen is still unknown.

CDR3 size: 16 residues. The germline V gene encodes CDR1 GTSNPN and CDR2 SVGIG (reference sequence). The J segment lost 7 bases and the V segment lost 1 base, leaving 12 bases of the junction unmatched. Profiled with immunoSEQ multiplex PCR; TCRdb holds only in-frame clones, not every one. The sample consists of roughly 380,000 clones, 88% of them appearing once. Treatment here: roughly 19 received Ad26.COV2.S at low or high dose, single or two shots; about 5 received placebo; per-sample allocation not given. Day 63 after the first vaccine or placebo injection was the time point for sampling. SARS-CoV-2 spike from the Wuhan strain was encoded by the vaccine, an Ad26 vector.

V is TRBV30 and J is TRBJ1-2, with 10 bases aligning to TRBD1. The sequence derives from a person aged 18-65 years who received the Ad26.COV2.S COVID-19 vaccine or a placebo. Sequences were derived from peripheral blood, sampled in a trial of Ad26.COV2.S vaccine versus placebo. CDR3 loop: CAWSGDDRGRLSGYTF. Written as DNA, the CDR3 is TGTGCCTGGAGTGGGGATGACAGGGGGCGCTTAAGTGGCTACACCTTC. The whole variable domain, remainder taken from reference TRBV30 and TRBJ1-2, is SQTIHQWPATLVQPVGSPLSLECTVEGTSNPNLYWYRQAAGRGLQLLFYSVGIGQISSEVPQNLSASRPQDRQFILSSKKLLLSDSGFYLCAWSGDDRGRLSGYTFGSGTRLTVV.